This T cell receptor (beta chain) came from a study of OX40 agonist ivuxolimab in advanced cancers. Study background: Every patient in dose escalation had hepatocellular carcinoma, melanoma, renal cell or head and neck cancer. Averaging roughly 60 years in age, with a range of about 23 to 80, the cohort was about 85% male. Points from the study as a whole: A proportion of nonresponders additionally exhibited low normalized T-cell clonal expansion.

Blood specimens came from baseline, cycle 4 day 1, and cycle 7 day 1. Regarding this clone: Its antigen is not known.

Measured with immunoSEQ multiplex PCR; TCRdb has only the in-frame clones, and not every one. This table holds 95,000 or so clones, about 91% found once. The V end was cut by 2 bases, the J end by 5 bases, with 10 bases between. CDR1 and CDR2 (germline): SGHDT, YYEEEE. This CDR3 has 13 residues. J is TRBJ2-5 and V is TRBV5-6; possibly TRBD2 for D (6 bases). The TCR was taken from an adult with an advanced solid tumor such as melanoma, head and neck, liver or kidney cancer. Sequencing was performed on CD4+ or CD8+ T cells sorted from blood, taken in a trial of the OX40 agonist ivuxolimab. CDR3 bases: TGTGCCAGCAGCTTTGGGACTGGGGAGACCCAGTACTTC. Its translation: CASSFGTGETQYF.